The 20 T cell receptor beta chains listed next were all sequenced from one sample in a study of blood T cell repertoires in COVID-19. Here immunoSEQ multiplex PCR was the method, and the copy in TCRdb shows in-frame clones only, minus some. Of about 45,000 clones detected, around 82% appear once; the ten largest clones hold 31%. Material: peripheral blood. These receptors all come from a woman older than 75 with acute or convalescent COVID-19.

The V gene is TRBV29-1, the J gene TRBJ1-2; D call uncertain. Between the trimmed V and J ends, which lost 4 bases and 8 bases, there was a span of 11 bases. The germline V gene has CDR1 SQVTM and CDR2 ANQGSEA. This CDR3 region has 11 residues. The CDR3 sequence is CSVGGGFGYTF. The CDR3 bases are TGCAGCGTTGGTGGAGGATTCGGCTACACCTTC.

The V and J genes are TRBV30 and TRBJ1-5; the match to TRBD1 covers 8 bases. The CDR3 is made up of 13 amino acids. CDR1 and CDR2 from the germline V gene are GTSNPN and SVGIG (reference sequence). With 1 base clipped from V and 6 bases from J, the junction kept 2 bases outside the gene matches. CDR3 loop: CAWSATGVQPQHF. The CDR3 DNA follows: TGTGCCTGGAGTGCGACAGGGGTTCAGCCCCAGCATTTT.

The chain employs TRBV4-1 and TRBJ2-5, with D possibly being TRBD2 (6 bases). Trimming shortened V by 4 bases and J by 0 bases, and 9 bases separated the two germline ends. The CDR3 sequence is 14 residues long. The germline CDR1 and CDR2 sequences are MGHRA and YSYEKL. CDR3 nucleotide sequence: TGCGCCAGCAGCCGCGGGGCAAACCAAGAGACCCAGTACTTC. This codes for CASSRGANQETQYF.

J is TRBJ2-1 and V is TRBV18; maybe TRBD2 (5 bases). This CDR3 has 14 residues. Germline CDR1 KGHSH, CDR2 LQKENI. The V and J ends lost 1 base and 6 bases respectively, with 10 bases between them. As DNA, the CDR3 is TGTGCCAGCTCACCACGGCTAGCCAGCAATGAGCAGTTCTTC. Translated: CASSPRLASNEQFF.

The chain recombines TRBV3-1 (or the pseudogene TRBV3-2) with TRBJ2-1, with 12 positions matching TRBD2. Unmatched junction bases numbered 1, after V lost 3 bases and J lost 4 bases. The CDR3 consists of 15 residues. Germline-derived CDR1 and CDR2 are LGHDT and YNNKEL (reference sequence). CDR3 DNA: TGTGCCAGCAGCCAGACTAGCGGGGGTTACAATGAGCAGTTCTTC. Translating it yields CASSQTSGGYNEQFF.

The V gene is TRBV5-1, the J gene TRBJ2-1; D possibly corresponds to TRBD2 (5 bases). CDR1 and CDR2 (germline): SGHRS, YFSETQ. Trimming pared 0 bases from V and 8 bases from J, leaving 18 bases between. The CDR3 is made up of 16 amino acids. CDR3 nucleotide sequence: TGCGCCAGCAGCTTGGCCGGACTCAAGCAGAACGATGAGCAGTTCTTC. The encoded protein is CASSLAGLKQNDEQFF.

This sequence joins TRBV28 and TRBJ2-5, with a possible D match to TRBD2 (6 bases). V lost 7 bases, J lost 4 bases, and 19 bases lay in between. Germline CDR1 and CDR2: MDHEN and SYDVKM. CDR3 length: 15 residues. The CDR3 loop is CASTVASAPPETQYF. CDR3 nucleotides: TGTGCCAGCACCGTCGCTAGCGCACCCCCAGAGACCCAGTACTTC.

The J gene is TRBJ1-2, the V gene TRBV19, with 9 nucleotides matching TRBD1. The CDR3 loop spans 15 amino acids. CDR1 and CDR2 from the germline V gene are LNHDA and SQIVND (reference sequence). The trim removed 5 bases at V and 5 bases at J, leaving 9 bases unmatched. For the CDR3, the DNA is TGTGCCAGTAGTTTCGGACAGGGGAAATCTTATGGCTACACCTTC. This translates into CASSFGQGKSYGYTF. The full variable domain, rest sourced from reference TRBV19 and TRBJ1-2, is DGGITQSPKYLFRKEGQNVTLSCEQNLNHDAMYWYRQDPGQGLRLIYYSQIVNDFQKGDIAEGYSVSREKKESFPLTVTSAQKNPTAFYLCASSFGQGKSYGYTFGSGTRLTVV.

V and J are TRBV7-9 and TRBJ1-6; 7 bases line up with TRBD1. CDR1 SEHNR and CDR2 FQNEAQ come from the germline V gene (reference sequence). The J segment lost 8 bases and the V segment lost 2 bases, leaving 15 bases of the junction unmatched. CDR3 size: 18 residues. The CDR3 region is CASSLRYTGDVTDSPLHF. DNA for the CDR3: TGTGCCAGCAGCTTACGGTATACAGGGGATGTCACGGATTCACCCCTCCACTTT.

The chain links TRBV28 to TRBJ2-7; tentative D call: TRBD1 (5 bases). This CDR3 contains 14 residues. The V end lost 2 bases, the J end lost 3 bases, and 11 bases lay between the germline ends. Germline V gene lookup returns CDR1 MDHEN and CDR2 SYDVKM. The CDR3 DNA reads TGTGCCAGCAGTTTACGGCAGGGCCGCTACGAGCAGTACTTC. Its translation is CASSLRQGRYEQYF.

The chain has TRBV13 and TRBJ1-3; 7 nucleotides line up with TRBD1. Germline V gene data show CDR1 as PRHDT and CDR2 as FYEKMQ (reference sequence). Unmatched junction bases numbered 8, after V lost 0 bases and J lost 0 bases. The CDR3 consists of 18 residues. In nucleotides, the CDR3 is TGTGCCAGCAGCTTAGGGGGGACAGCCCGACACTCTGGAAACACCATATATTTT. Its translation is CASSLGGTARHSGNTIYF. Full variable domain (rest looked up from reference TRBV13 and TRBJ1-3): AAGVIQSPRHLIKEKRETATLKCYPIPRHDTVYWYQQGPGQDPQFLISFYEKMQSDKGSIPDRFSAQQFSDYHSELNMSSLELGDSALYFCASSLGGTARHSGNTIYFGEGSWLTVV.

The chain uses TRBV7-9 and TRBJ2-1; D is perhaps TRBD2 (6 bases). The germline gives CDR1 SEHNR, CDR2 FQNEAQ (reference sequence). The CDR3 sequence is 17 residues long. V dropped 2 bases and J dropped 0 bases, with 14 bases sitting between them. The CDR3 protein is CASSLSGGVRSYNEQFF. The CDR3 DNA reads TGTGCCAGCAGCTTATCAGGCGGGGTTCGCTCCTACAATGAGCAGTTCTTC.

This clone was seen just once. The V call is TRBV27, the J call TRBJ2-1; 14 bases map to TRBD2. The V gene's germline CDR1 is MNHEY and CDR2 SMNVEV (reference sequence). V lost 4 bases to trimming and J lost 9 bases; unmatched junction nucleotides: 5. This CDR3 comprises 15 residues. CDR3 protein: CASSYGTSGSGEQFF. DNA for the CDR3: TGTGCCAGCAGTTATGGGACTAGCGGGAGTGGTGAGCAGTTCTTC.

This clone was recorded once. The chain carries TRBV3-1 (or the pseudogene TRBV3-2) and TRBJ2-1; TRBD2 might be the D (5 bases). This CDR3 spans 17 amino acids. Trimming stripped 0 bases from V and 6 bases from J, with 18 bases between. CDR1 is LGHDT, CDR2 YNNKEL, per germline (reference sequence). In DNA form, the CDR3 reads TGTGCCAGCAGCCAAGACGAGGGTTACCCCTCGTCCAATGAGCAGTTCTTC. Protein sequence: CASSQDEGYPSSNEQFF.

The table lists this clone with a few counts. The chain uses TRBV25-1 and TRBJ1-6, with 7 positions matching TRBD1. The V gene's germline CDR1 is MGHDK and CDR2 SYGVNS. The CDR3 covers 15 residues. With V trimmed by 6 bases and J by 6 bases, 8 bases remained unmatched. CDR3: CASRDPGQLNSPLHF. CDR3 coding DNA: TGTGCCAGCAGGGACCCGGGACAGCTTAATTCACCCCTCCACTTT.

The rearrangement joins TRBV5-1 to TRBJ2-5; TRBD2 might be the D (6 bases). The CDR3 consists of 13 residues. Germline CDR1 SGHRS, CDR2 YFSETQ. Trimming took off 5 bases at V and 4 bases at J, with 12 bases between the two ends. CDR3 residues: CASRGRPGETQYF. The CDR3 DNA follows: TGCGCCAGCAGGGGGAGGCCGGGAGAGACCCAGTACTTC.

The chain recombines TRBV30 with TRBJ1-3; D is uncertain. This CDR3 has 15 residues. The germline V gene has CDR1 GTSNPN and CDR2 SVGIG (reference sequence). V was clipped by 1 base and J by 4 bases, with 14 bases between them. Here the CDR3 DNA reads TGTGCCTGGAGTGGACAACGTCTTTCCGGAAACACCATATATTTT. This encodes CAWSGQRLSGNTIYF.

As for this clone: At one boundary the junction diverges from the germline segment, which might be a read error. V is TRBV18 and J is TRBJ1-4; no clear D gene. The CDR3 loop spans 14 amino acids. Germline loops: CDR1 KGHSH, CDR2 LQKENI. The CDR3 is CVSSPRTGVEKLFF. For the CDR3, the DNA is TGTGTCAGCTCACCGCGAACCGGGGTTGAAAAACTGTTTTTT. Full variable domain (remainder filled in from reference TRBV18 and TRBJ1-4): NAGVMQNPRHLVRRRGQEARLRCSPMKGHSHVYWYRQLPEEGLKFMVYLQKENIIDESGMPKERFSAEFPKEGPSILRIQQVVRGDSAAYFCVSSPRTGVEKLFFGSGTQLSVL.

J is TRBJ1-1 and V is TRBV5-1, with D unresolved. The CDR3 consists of 15 residues. V lost 0 bases to trimming and J lost 1 base, with 10 bases between them. Germline lookup yields CDR1 SGHRS and CDR2 YFSETQ. The CDR3 DNA reads as TGCGCCAGCAGCTTGGATGGCGGTAAGAACACTGAAGCTTTCTTT. Its protein is CASSLDGGKNTEAFF. Using reference TRBV5-1 and TRBJ1-1 for the parts outside the CDR3, the full variable domain is KAGVTQTPRYLIKTRGQQVTLSCSPISGHRSVSWYQQTPGQGLQFLFEYFSETQRNKGNFPGRFSGRQFSNSRSEMNVSTLELGDSALYLCASSLDGGKNTEAFFGQGTRLTVV.

This chain links TRBV4-1 with TRBJ2-7, with 8 nucleotides matching TRBD2. CDR3 length: 15 residues. Germline lookup yields CDR1 MGHRA and CDR2 YSYEKL. The trim removed 1 base at V and 5 bases at J, leaving 7 bases unmatched. CDR3 nucleotides: TGCGCCAGCAGCCAAGGTGGGGGACTAGGCCACGAGCAGTACTTC. It encodes CASSQGGGLGHEQYF.